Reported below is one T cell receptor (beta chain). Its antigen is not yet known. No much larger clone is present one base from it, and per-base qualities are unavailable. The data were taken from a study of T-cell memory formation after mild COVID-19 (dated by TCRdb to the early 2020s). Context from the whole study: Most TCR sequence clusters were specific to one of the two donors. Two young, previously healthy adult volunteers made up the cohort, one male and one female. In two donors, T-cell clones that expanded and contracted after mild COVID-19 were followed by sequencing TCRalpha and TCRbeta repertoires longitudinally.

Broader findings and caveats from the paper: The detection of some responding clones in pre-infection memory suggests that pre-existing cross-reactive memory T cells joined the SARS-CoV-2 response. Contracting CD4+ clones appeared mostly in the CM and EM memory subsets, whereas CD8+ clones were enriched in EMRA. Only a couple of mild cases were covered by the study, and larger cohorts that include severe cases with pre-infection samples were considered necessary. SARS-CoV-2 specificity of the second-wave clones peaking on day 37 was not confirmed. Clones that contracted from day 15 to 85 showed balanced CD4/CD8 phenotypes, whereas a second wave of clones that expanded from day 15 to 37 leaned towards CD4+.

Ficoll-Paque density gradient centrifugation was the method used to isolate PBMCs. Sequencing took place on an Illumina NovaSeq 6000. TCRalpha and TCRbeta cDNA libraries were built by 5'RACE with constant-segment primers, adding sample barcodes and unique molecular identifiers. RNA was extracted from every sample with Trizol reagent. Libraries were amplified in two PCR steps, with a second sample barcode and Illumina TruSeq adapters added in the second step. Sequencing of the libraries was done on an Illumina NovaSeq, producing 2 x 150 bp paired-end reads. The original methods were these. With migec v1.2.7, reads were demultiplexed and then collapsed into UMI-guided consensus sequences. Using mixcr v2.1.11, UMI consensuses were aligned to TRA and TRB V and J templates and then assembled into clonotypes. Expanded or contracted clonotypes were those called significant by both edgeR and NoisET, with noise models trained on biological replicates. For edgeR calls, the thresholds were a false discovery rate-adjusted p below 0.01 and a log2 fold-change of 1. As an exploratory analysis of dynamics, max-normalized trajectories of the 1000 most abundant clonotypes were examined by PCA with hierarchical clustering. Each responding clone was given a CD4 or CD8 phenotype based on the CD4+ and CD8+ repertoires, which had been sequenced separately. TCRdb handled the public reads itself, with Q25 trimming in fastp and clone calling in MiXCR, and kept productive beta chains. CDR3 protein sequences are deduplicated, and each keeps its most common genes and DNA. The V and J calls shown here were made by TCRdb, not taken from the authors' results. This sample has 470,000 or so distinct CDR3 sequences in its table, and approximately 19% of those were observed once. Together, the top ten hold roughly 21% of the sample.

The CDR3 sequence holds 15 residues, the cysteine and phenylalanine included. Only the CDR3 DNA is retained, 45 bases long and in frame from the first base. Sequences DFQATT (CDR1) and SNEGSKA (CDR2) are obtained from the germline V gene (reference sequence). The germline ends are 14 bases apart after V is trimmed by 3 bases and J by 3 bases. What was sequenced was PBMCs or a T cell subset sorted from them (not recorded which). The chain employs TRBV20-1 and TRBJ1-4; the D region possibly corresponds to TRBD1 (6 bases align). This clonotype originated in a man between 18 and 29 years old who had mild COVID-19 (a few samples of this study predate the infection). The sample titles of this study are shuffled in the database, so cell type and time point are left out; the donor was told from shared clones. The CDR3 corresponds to CSARKPQGANEKLFF. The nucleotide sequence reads TGCAGTGCTAGGAAACCACAGGGCGCTAATGAAAAACTGTTTTTT.